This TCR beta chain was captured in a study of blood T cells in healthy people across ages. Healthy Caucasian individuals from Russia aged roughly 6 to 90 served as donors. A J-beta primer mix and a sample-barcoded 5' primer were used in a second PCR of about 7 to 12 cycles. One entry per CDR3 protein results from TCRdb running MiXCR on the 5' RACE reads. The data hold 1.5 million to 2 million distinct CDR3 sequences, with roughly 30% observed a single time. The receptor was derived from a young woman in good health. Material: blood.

For the CDR3, the DNA is TGCGCCAGCAGCGAACAAGCTAGCGGCCCCAGCACAGATACGCAGTATTTT. It codes for CASSEQASGPSTDTQYF. This chain links TRBV5-1 with TRBJ2-3; 7 nucleotides align to TRBD2. The CDR3 contains 17 residues. Germline loops: CDR1 SGHRS, CDR2 YFSETQ. V dropped 4 bases and J dropped 0; count of bases not matched to a gene: 11.